These T cell receptor beta chains were read from a single sample in a study of blood T cell repertoires in COVID-19. Clones were read by immunoSEQ multiplex PCR, and TCRdb kept only the in-frame ones, dropping some. The sample contains roughly 59,000 clones, 65% to 80% of which appear only once. The sample consisted of peripheral blood. Receptors were obtained from a human donor in a cohort sampled during active COVID-19. Each CDR3 is given with its conserved first and last residue. A D gene is named only where the DNA matches it firmly. Size is stated for part of the rows, as once, few or many counts, or as a class when the clone is expanded.

j_gene	v_gene	d_gene	abundance	CDR3nt	CDR3aa
TRBJ2-7	TRBV7-8	TRBD1	.	TGTGCCAGCAGCTTAGTGGAGACAGGGAATCCCTCCTACGAGCAGTACTTC	CASSLVETGNPSYEQYF
TRBJ2-5	TRBV20-1	.	.	TGCAGTGCTAGTTCGGCCCTCAGGGGAACCCAAGAGACCCAGTACTTC	CSASSALRGTQETQYF
TRBJ2-2	TRBV3-1/TRBV3-2	TRBD2	.	TGTGCCAGCAGCCAAAGCGGGAGGTCGTCGAACACCGGGGAGCTGTTTTTT	CASSQSGRSSNTGELFF
TRBJ2-1	TRBV19	.	.	TGTGCCAGTAGTATAGGCGGGACTGGGGTCCATGAGCAGTTCTTC	CASSIGGTGVHEQFF
TRBJ2-7	TRBV6-2/TRBV6-3	.	.	TGTGCCAGCAGCGACACCTACGAGCAGTACTTC	CASSDTYEQYF
TRBJ2-7	TRBV27	TRBD1	.	TGTGCCAGCTCCCTGGGACAGGGTAACTACGAGCAGTACTTC	CASSLGQGNYEQYF
TRBJ1-4	TRBV9	.	.	TGTGCCAGCAGCTCCGACAGGAAGGGTGAGGAAAAACTGTTTTTT	CASSSDRKGEEKLFF
TRBJ1-1	TRBV5-5	TRBD1	.	TGTGCCAGTACCGGGACAGGGAAGACTGAAGCTTTCTTT	CASTGTGKTEAFF
TRBJ2-5	TRBV24-1	TRBD1	.	TGTGCCACCACGGACAGGGCTAAAGAGACCCAGTACTTC	CATTDRAKETQYF
TRBJ1-4	TRBV6-1	TRBD1	.	TGTGCCAGCAGTGATCTGGCCGGGACAGAGAATGAAAAACTGTTTTTT	CASSDLAGTENEKLFF
TRBJ2-5	TRBV9	TRBD2	.	TGTGCCAGCAGCGTAGGAGGTAGCGGGAATGGCGAGACCCAGTACTTC	CASSVGGSGNGETQYF
TRBJ2-1	TRBV27	.	.	TGTGCCAGCACCGACCGGGGTCTCAGGTCCTACAATGAGCAGTTCTTC	CASTDRGLRSYNEQFF
TRBJ2-3	TRBV4-1	TRBD2	.	TGCGCCAGCAGCCAAGGGGCTAGCGGGGGGAGAAGAGATACGCAGTATTTT	CASSQGASGGRRDTQYF
TRBJ2-7	TRBV7-2	TRBD1	.	TGTGCCAGCACCCCCGGACAGGGGGCGTGGGAGCAGTACTTC	CASTPGQGAWEQYF
TRBJ2-7	TRBV4-1	TRBD1	.	TGCGCCAGCAGCCAGGGACAGGGGGTGACGGTAGGCTACGAGCAGTACTTC	CASSQGQGVTVGYEQYF
TRBJ2-7	TRBV6-6	.	once	TGTGCCAGCAGTTCGCCCAGGGGGGCCTACGAGCAGTACTTC	CASSSPRGAYEQYF
TRBJ2-7	TRBV9	.	many	TGTGCCAGCAGCGTAGGTCAACAGGGCTACTACGAGCAGTACTTC	CASSVGQQGYYEQYF
TRBJ2-5	TRBV10-1	.	.	TGCGCCAGCAGTGAGTCCAGGAATCAAGAGACCCAGTACTTC	CASSESRNQETQYF
TRBJ2-7	TRBV27	.	.	TGTGCCAGCAGTTTGGGCAGGACTTACGAGCAGTACTTC	CASSLGRTYEQYF
TRBJ2-3	TRBV7-2	TRBD1	.	TGTGCCAGCAGCTTAGAGGGGACAGGCGGGACCGCAGATACGCAGTATTTT	CASSLEGTGGTADTQYF
TRBJ2-3	TRBV6-4	TRBD2	few	TGTGCCAGCAGTGCTAGCGGGACAGATACGCAGTATTTT	CASSASGTDTQYF
TRBJ2-5	TRBV9	.	.	TGTGCCAGCAGCGTAGGATTCAGGATACAAGAGACCCAGTACTTC	CASSVGFRIQETQYF
TRBJ1-4	TRBV7-6	.	.	TGTGCCAGCAGCTCAGAAACAGGGAGACTCAATGAAAAACTGTTTTTT	CASSSETGRLNEKLFF
TRBJ2-3	TRBV20-1	TRBD2	.	TGCAGTGCTAGTGGACTAGCGGGAGGCCGGTACACAGATACGCAGTATTTT	CSASGLAGGRYTDTQYF
TRBJ2-2	TRBV6-2/TRBV6-3	TRBD2	.	TGTGCCAGCAGTCCCTTCCTACTAGCGGGAGGGCCCTACAACACCGGGGAGCTGTTTTTT	CASSPFLLAGGPYNTGELFF
TRBJ1-5	TRBV5-5	.	.	TGTGCCAGCAGCCGTGCGCCTGGAGGGAGCAATCAGCCCCAGCATTTT	CASSRAPGGSNQPQHF
TRBJ2-3	TRBV27	.	.	TGTGCCAGCAAGGGCGGGTTCAGCACAGATACGCAGTATTTT	CASKGGFSTDTQYF
TRBJ2-7	TRBV5-1	TRBD2	.	TGCGCCAGCAGCTTGGCCCTAGCGGGCTACGAGCAGTACTTC	CASSLALAGYEQYF
TRBJ2-1	TRBV29-1	.	.	TGCAGCGTTCCCGGCGTCCGGGTTACCTCCTACAATGAGCAGTTCTTC	CSVPGVRVTSYNEQFF
TRBJ2-1	TRBV7-2	.	.	TGTGCCAGCAGCTTCTGGCAGGGGGCGACTAGCGGCGAGCAGTTCTTC	CASSFWQGATSGEQFF
TRBJ2-3	TRBV19	.	.	TGTGCCAGTAGTATCCTAGCCGCGACAGATACGCAGTATTTT	CASSILAATDTQYF
TRBJ2-3	TRBV27	TRBD2	.	TGTGCCAGCAGTTTGGGACTAGCGGGAGGGACAGATACGCAGTATTTT	CASSLGLAGGTDTQYF
TRBJ2-3	TRBV7-8	.	.	TGTGCCAGCAGCCCCCGGTACCTGCGGGAAAGCACAGATACGCAGTATTTT	CASSPRYLRESTDTQYF
TRBJ2-7	TRBV27	.	.	TGTGCCAGCAGCCGAAAAGCAGGGCCCTACGAGCAGTACTTC	CASSRKAGPYEQYF
TRBJ2-6	TRBV6-6	TRBD1	.	TGTGCCGGCAGGGACAGTCCTTCTGGGGCCAACGTCCTGACTTTC	CAGRDSPSGANVLTF
TRBJ2-3	TRBV29-1	TRBD2	.	TGCAGCGGGCGGACTAGCGGGAGGGGCACAGATACGCAGTATTTT	CSGRTSGRGTDTQYF
TRBJ2-5	TRBV6-5	TRBD1	once	TGTGCCAGCAGTTACGGGAGGACAGGGGGGCAGACCCAGTACTTC	CASSYGRTGGQTQYF
TRBJ1-2	TRBV11-2	.	.	TGTGCCAGCAGCTTAGATCCAGGGCACTCCTGGGGCTACACCTTC	CASSLDPGHSWGYTF
TRBJ2-2	TRBV18	TRBD2	.	TGTGCCAGCTCACCACCGACTAGCGGGAGAAACACCGGGGAGCTGTTTTTT	CASSPPTSGRNTGELFF
TRBJ1-1	TRBV6-2/TRBV6-3	.	.	TGTGCCAGCAACCCCTTTATGAACACTGAAGCTTTCTTT	CASNPFMNTEAFF
TRBJ1-3	TRBV2	.	few	TGTGCCAGCAGTGAAACGTCCAACTCGAGGAACACCATATATTTT	CASSETSNSRNTIYF
TRBJ1-1	TRBV5-6	.	.	TGTGCCAGCAGCTTGCCGGGGGACGGCCTGAACACTGAAGCTTTCTTT	CASSLPGDGLNTEAFF
TRBJ2-7	TRBV9	TRBD1	.	TGTGCCAGCAGTTCCACCCGGGGACAGGGGCTGAACGAGCAGTACTTC	CASSSTRGQGLNEQYF
TRBJ2-6	TRBV6-1	TRBD1	.	TGTGCCAGCAGTGGGGGACAGGTGGGCACTGGGGCCAACGTCCTGACTTTC	CASSGGQVGTGANVLTF